One sample yielded the 26 T cell receptor beta chains listed below, sequenced in a study of cytomegalovirus exposure and HLA in healthy donors. Both 60 Vbeta primers and 13 Jbeta primers went into the PCR. Produced via immunoSEQ multiplex PCR; TCRdb's table is partial and in-frame only. This sample has roughly 170,000 clones, with over 80% found just once. The sample comprised PBMCs. The receptors were gathered from a man aged 50-60 years in good health and CMV-seronegative.

The genes are TRBV19 and TRBJ1-2; 9 nucleotides match TRBD1. The V gene's germline CDR1 is LNHDA and CDR2 SQIVND (reference sequence). V trimming: 8 bases; J trimming: 2 bases; junction bases outside the gene matches: 9. CDR3 size: 15 residues. CDR3 nucleotides: TGTGCCAGTGTCGCTACAGGGGGCGAGAACTATGGCTACACCTTC. It translates to CASVATGGENYGYTF.

This chain uses TRBV2 with TRBJ1-4; TRBD1 is a possible D gene (6 bases). The CDR3 is 14 residues long. The germline V and J ends were trimmed by 4 bases and 8 bases, with 14 bases remaining between them. CDR1 is SNHLY and CDR2 is FYNNEI in the germline V gene. DNA of the CDR3: TGTGCCAGCAGTGTTGGGGGCGCCGGCGAAAAACTGTTTTTT. Amino acids: CASSVGGAGEKLFF.

This sequence joins TRBV4-2 and TRBJ1-1, with D uncertain. Germline values: CDR1 LGHNA, CDR2 YNFKEQ. With 8 bases removed from V and 0 bases from J, the gap between germline ends came to 10 bases. The CDR3 is 13 amino acids. The chain's CDR3 is CASRGSLNTEAFF. In DNA, the CDR3 is TGTGCCAGCCGGGGTTCATTGAACACTGAAGCTTTCTTT.

CDR3 coding DNA: TGTGCCAGCAGCGCAACCACTTGGGAAGCTTTCTTT. It encodes CASSATTWEAFF. The rearrangement joins TRBV7-2 to TRBJ1-1, with no clear D. This CDR3 has 12 residues. The ends were cut back, 5 bases at V and 8 bases at J, with 12 bases in the middle. Germline V gene lookup returns CDR1 SGHTA and CDR2 FQGNSA.

V gene TRBV30 combines with J gene TRBJ1-2, with TRBD1 matching 9 bases. Per the germline V gene, CDR1 is GTSNPN and CDR2 is SVGIG (reference sequence). V gave up 4 bases and J gave up 4 bases; unmatched junction bases: 4. This CDR3 comprises 13 residues. CDR3 amino acids: CAWTGTGIYGYTF. CDR3 bases: TGTGCCTGGACTGGGACAGGGATCTATGGCTACACCTTC.

The V gene is TRBV21-1, the J gene TRBJ2-5; TRBD1 is the table's D call and was not checked against the DNA. TRBV21-1 is tagged as a pseudogene. CDR3 length: 13 amino acids. The CDR3 bases are TGTGCCAGCAGTCCCGACAGGGAAGAGACCCAGTACTTC. Protein: CASSPDREETQYF.

The chain employs TRBV27 and TRBJ1-1, with D perhaps matching TRBD1 (5 bases). The CDR3 extends over 14 amino acids. V was cut by 2 bases and J by 3 bases, with 10 bases left in between. Germline CDR1 reads MNHEY; CDR2 reads SMNVEV (reference sequence). The CDR3 reads CASSLEWGDTEAFF. DNA of the CDR3: TGTGCCAGCAGTTTAGAGTGGGGGGACACTGAAGCTTTCTTT.

This chain links TRBV7-2 with TRBJ1-4, with D perhaps TRBD1 (6 bases). V lost 5 bases to trimming and J lost 2 bases, with 21 bases between them. In germline, CDR1 is SGHTA, CDR2 FQGNSA. This CDR3 spans 18 amino acids. CDR3 protein: CASSQTTGNWGTNEKLFF. The CDR3 DNA reads TGTGCCAGCAGCCAGACCACAGGGAACTGGGGTACTAATGAAAAACTGTTTTTT.

V is TRBV11-2 and J is TRBJ2-7; perhaps TRBD2 as D (5 bases). Germline V lookup: CDR1 SGHAT, CDR2 FQNNGV. There are 16 residues in the CDR3. Trimming took off 5 bases at V and 3 bases at J, with 20 bases between the two ends. CDR3 in DNA: TGTGCCAGCAGCGGAGTGAGGGAGCTTTCCCTCTACGAGCAGTACTTC. Amino acids: CASSGVRELSLYEQYF.

This chain links TRBV9 with TRBJ1-1, with D perhaps matching TRBD1 (5 bases). This CDR3 region has 16 residues. Trimming removed 3 bases from V and 0 bases from J, with 15 bases in between. Germline V lookup: CDR1 SGDLS, CDR2 YYNGEE. This chain's CDR3 is CASSADLGVMNTEAFF. In nucleotides, the CDR3 is TGTGCCAGCAGCGCCGATTTAGGGGTCATGAACACTGAAGCTTTCTTT.

J is TRBJ2-5 and V is TRBV4-1, with 10 bases identical to TRBD2. Losses at the gene ends were 3 bases for V and 5 bases for J; bases not matched to a gene: 3. The CDR3 covers 14 residues. Germline values: CDR1 MGHRA, CDR2 YSYEKL. The CDR3 sequence is CASSQISGGETQYF. The CDR3 DNA is TGCGCCAGCAGCCAGATTAGCGGGGGGGAGACCCAGTACTTC.

This chain connects TRBV7-3 to TRBJ2-2; the D gene is possibly TRBD2 (6 bases). Germline CDR1 and CDR2: SGHTA and FQGTGA. The length of the CDR3 is 15 residues. Trimming pared 5 bases from V and 1 base from J, leaving 11 bases between. The CDR3 coding sequence is TGTGCCAGCAGCCCAACGGGACTGAACACCGGGGAGCTGTTTTTT. It yields the protein CASSPTGLNTGELFF.

This clone was seen only once. The chain combines TRBV7-8 with TRBJ1-6; 9 bases are shared with TRBD1. V shed 0 bases and J 9 bases; nucleotides not matched to a gene: 3. This CDR3 has 15 amino acids. Germline-derived CDR1 and CDR2 are SGHVS and FQNEAQ. The CDR3 DNA is TGTGCCAGCAGCTTAGCCGGGACAGGGAGTTCACCCCTCCACTTT. This encodes CASSLAGTGSSPLHF.

The chain is built from TRBV19 and TRBJ2-2; D ambiguous. Germline V gives CDR1 LNHDA, CDR2 SQIVND (reference sequence). The ends were cut back, 1 base at V and 4 bases at J, with 10 bases in the middle. CDR3 length: 15 amino acids. CDR3 coding DNA: TGTGCCAGTAGTATAGGTAGCAGCTCCACCGGGGAGCTGTTTTTT. Translating gives CASSIGSSSTGELFF. Complete variable domain (other parts from reference TRBV19 and TRBJ2-2): DGGITQSPKYLFRKEGQNVTLSCEQNLNHDAMYWYRQDPGQGLRLIYYSQIVNDFQKGDIAEGYSVSREKKESFPLTVTSAQKNPTAFYLCASSIGSSSTGELFFGEGSRLTVL.

The V gene is TRBV6-1, the J gene TRBJ1-4, with 9 positions matching TRBD1. V gave up 4 bases and J gave up 8 bases; unmatched junction bases: 8. Germline CDR1 MNHNS, CDR2 SASEGT. This CDR3 is built from 15 residues. In DNA form, the CDR3 reads TGTGCCAGCAGTGTGAGGGACAGGGACTACGAAAAACTGTTTTTT. It encodes CASSVRDRDYEKLFF.

This chain joins TRBV6-5 and TRBJ1-1; 9 positions match TRBD1. V gave up 4 bases and J gave up 11 bases; unmatched junction bases: 8. Germline assignment: CDR1 MNHEY and CDR2 SVGAGI. This CDR3 is 13 amino acids long. The CDR3 DNA sequence: TGTGCCAGCAGTTTCCTACAGGGGGCGAGGGCTTTCTTT. Amino acids: CASSFLQGARAFF.

This chain joins TRBV25-1 and TRBJ1-6; D is unresolved. V was pared by 3 bases and J by 7 bases, with 10 bases between. Germline V gene lookup returns CDR1 MGHDK and CDR2 SYGVNS. The CDR3 runs 14 residues. The CDR3 bases are TGTGCCAGCAGTGACAGCCGGAGCAATTCACCCCTCCACTTT. The encoded protein is CASSDSRSNSPLHF.

V is TRBV7-2 and J is TRBJ1-4, with 9 bases fitting TRBD1. This CDR3 spans 14 amino acids. V dropped 5 bases and J dropped 3; count of bases not matched to a gene: 1. Germline loops: CDR1 SGHTA, CDR2 FQGNSA. CDR3 sequence reads: CASSRTGANEKLFF. The CDR3 DNA reads TGTGCCAGCAGCCGGACAGGGGCTAATGAAAAACTGTTTTTT.

The rearrangement links TRBV30 to TRBJ2-5; no definite D call. Germline V gene data show CDR1 as GTSNPN and CDR2 as SVGIG (reference sequence). V was pared by 0 bases and J by 4 bases, with 15 bases between. The CDR3 runs to 15 residues. This CDR3 reads CAWSVLAGVPETQYF. In DNA, the CDR3 is TGTGCCTGGAGTGTACTCGCAGGTGTGCCAGAGACCCAGTACTTC. The complete variable domain, with remaining parts taken from reference TRBV30 and TRBJ2-5, reads SQTIHQWPATLVQPVGSPLSLECTVEGTSNPNLYWYRQAAGRGLQLLFYSVGIGQISSEVPQNLSASRPQDRQFILSSKKLLLSDSGFYLCAWSVLAGVPETQYFGPGTRLLVL.

This sequence joins TRBV5-6 and TRBJ2-3, with a tentative D call TRBD2 (5 bases). V gave up 0 bases and J gave up 5 bases, with 13 bases separating them. The CDR3 is made up of 15 amino acids. Germline CDR1 SGHDT, CDR2 YYEEEE. Written as DNA, the CDR3 is TGTGCCAGCAGCTTGGTCGGCAGAGAGGGAGATACGCAGTATTTT. Protein product: CASSLVGREGDTQYF.

V is TRBV13 and J is TRBJ1-4; tentative D call: TRBD1 (6 bases). Germline CDR1 and CDR2: PRHDT and FYEKMQ (reference sequence). The CDR3 contains 14 residues. V shed 2 bases and J shed 7 bases, with 11 bases lying between them. CDR3: CASSLLQGSEKLFF. DNA of the CDR3: TGTGCCAGCAGCTTACTACAGGGCAGTGAAAAACTGTTTTTT.

The chain recombines TRBV6-6 with TRBJ1-1, with TRBD1 identical over 7 bases. The CDR3 has 15 amino acids. V was pared by 2 bases and J by 1 base, with 4 bases of the junction left unmatched. In germline, CDR1 is MNHNY, CDR2 SVGAGI (reference sequence). The CDR3 spells CASSYPAGGNTEAFF. DNA of the CDR3: TGTGCCAGCAGTTACCCCGCAGGGGGGAACACTGAAGCTTTCTTT.

The V gene is TRBV19, the J gene TRBJ2-2; 9 nucleotides align to TRBD1. The CDR3 consists of 15 residues. Germline lookup yields CDR1 LNHDA and CDR2 SQIVND (reference sequence). V lost 7 bases, J lost 5 bases, and 8 bases stayed unmatched. CDR3 in amino acids: CASTSWDRDTGELFF. The CDR3 DNA reads TGTGCCAGTACCTCCTGGGACAGGGATACCGGGGAGCTGTTTTTT.

The chain joins TRBV19 to TRBJ1-6; maybe TRBD1 (5 bases). Germline assignment: CDR1 LNHDA and CDR2 SQIVND (reference sequence). Trimming stripped 0 bases from V and 7 bases from J, with 10 bases between. The CDR3 sequence is 15 residues long. The chain's CDR3 is CASSIEGNRNSPLHF. CDR3 sequence (DNA): TGTGCCAGTAGTATAGAGGGAAACAGGAATTCACCCCTCCACTTT.

This clone has a handful of counts. The chain is built from TRBV6-5 and TRBJ1-3, with D unresolved. CDR3 size: 14 residues. Germline CDR1 is MNHEY and CDR2 is SVGAGI. The germline V and J ends were trimmed by 4 bases and 0 bases, with 7 bases remaining between them. CDR3 bases: TGTGCCAGCAGTTCCGTCCTCTCTGGAAACACCATATATTTT. Translated, it gives CASSSVLSGNTIYF.

V is TRBV9 and J is TRBJ1-4; 12 bases map to TRBD1. Germline V gene sequence: CDR1 SGDLS, CDR2 YYNGEE. V dropped 4 bases and J dropped 7; count of bases not matched to a gene: 8. The length of the CDR3 is 16 residues. This chain's CDR3 is CASSSGQGAAGEKLFF. As DNA, the CDR3 is TGTGCCAGCAGCTCGGGACAGGGGGCGGCTGGTGAAAAACTGTTTTTT.